The following is a T cell receptor beta chain sequence with its context. Its target is unknown. This specimen comes from a study of T cell repertoires and Cas9 in healthy adults. Looking at the study overall: Characterization of SpCas9-reactive CD4 and CD8 T cells covered multi-effector potency, cytotoxicity and lineage.

Clones were read by immunoSEQ multiplex PCR, and TCRdb kept only the in-frame ones, dropping some. This table has 20,000 to 25,000 clones, 85% to 95% appearing once. Study results and caveats: In vitro, SpCas9-reactive Tregs were reported to curb effector T cell proliferation and function.

CDR3 length: 13 amino acids. The V end lost 6 bases, the J end lost 10 bases, and 18 bases lay between the germline ends. Per germline, CDR1 MNHGY and CDR2 SVAAGI. The chain is built from TRBV6-9 and TRBJ1-1, with D possibly TRBD1 on 5 matching bases. This receptor was identified in a human donor in good health. The sequenced sample was CD4+ effector T cells (CD127+, CD25-, CD137-, CD154-) from PBMCs; culture status not recorded. CDR3 DNA: TGTGCCAGCAGAGGGGAGACAGCCCCAGGAGCTTTCTTT. It yields the protein CASRGETAPGAFF.